This entry lists 25 T cell receptor beta chains sequenced from one sample in a study of shared clonotypes between healthy human individuals. Sequencing was performed with immunoSEQ multiplex PCR; in TCRdb, only in-frame clones are kept and a portion is missing. The table lists under 2.5 million clones, around 90% of them singletons. Sequences were obtained from naive CD4+ T cells from PBMCs. The subset: CD45RA+ positively selected. The receptor set was obtained from a man between 18 and 29 years old in good health. Some clones in this sample may be carry-over from other donors' samples.

The rearrangement uses TRBV4-1 and TRBJ2-6, with TRBD1 matching over 8 bases. Germline V gene sequence: CDR1 MGHRA, CDR2 YSYEKL. V lost 4 bases, J lost 0 bases, and 5 bases stayed unmatched. The CDR3 consists of 17 residues. The CDR3 DNA sequence: TGCGCCAGCAGCCGTGACAGGGGTGACTCTGGGGCCAACGTCCTGACTTTC. The encoded protein is CASSRDRGDSGANVLTF.

The chain uses TRBV15 and TRBJ2-5; D may be TRBD1 (6 bases). V was clipped by 1 base and J by 3 bases, with 12 bases between them. The CDR3 spans 15 residues. Germline values: CDR1 LNHNV, CDR2 YYDKDF (reference sequence). The CDR3 DNA follows: TGTGCCACCAGCAGAGTGGACAGAACTAAAGAGACCCAGTACTTC. This sequence encodes CATSRVDRTKETQYF. Drawing the rest from reference TRBV15 and TRBJ2-5, the complete variable domain is DAMVIQNPRYQVTQFGKPVTLSCSQTLNHNVMYWYQQKSSQAPKLLFHYYDKDFNNEADTPDNFQSRRPNTSFCFLDIRSPGLGDTAMYLCATSRVDRTKETQYFGPGTRLLVL.

The J gene is TRBJ2-7, the V gene TRBV14; a possible D gene is TRBD1 (5 bases). V shed 3 bases and J shed 3 bases, with 21 bases lying between them. This CDR3 is built from 17 residues. CDR1 is SGHDN and CDR2 is FVKESK in the germline V gene. CDR3 sequence (DNA): TGTGCCAGCAGCCATAGGACACAAGTGAATAGAGACTACGAGCAGTACTTC. Amino acids: CASSHRTQVNRDYEQYF. Supplemented by reference TRBV14 and TRBJ2-7, the full variable domain reads EAGVTQFPSHSVIEKGQTVTLRCDPISGHDNLYWYRRVMGKEIKFLLHFVKESKQDESGMPNNRFLAERTGGTYSTLKVQPAELEDSGVYFCASSHRTQVNRDYEQYFGPGTRLTVT.

The CDR3 nucleotides read TGTGCCAGCTCACCCAAGGGACAGGGGGCATCAGGGGCCAACGTCCTGACTTTC. Translation: CASSPKGQGASGANVLTF. The J gene is TRBJ2-6, the V gene TRBV18; 12 nucleotides agree with TRBD1. The V segment lost 3 bases and the J segment 4 bases; nucleotides outside the gene matches: 7. The CDR3 has 18 amino acids. The V gene's germline CDR1 is KGHSH and CDR2 LQKENI. The full variable domain, in which reference TRBV18 and TRBJ2-6 provide the parts outside the CDR3, is NAGVMQNPRHLVRRRGQEARLRCSPMKGHSHVYWYRQLPEEGLKFMVYLQKENIIDESGMPKERFSAEFPKEGPSILRIQQVVRGDSAAYFCASSPKGQGASGANVLTFGAGSRLTVL.

The chain joins TRBV6-5 to TRBJ1-1, with D hard to call. The V end was cut by 6 bases, the J end by 11 bases, with 16 bases between. Germline loops: CDR1 MNHEY, CDR2 SVGAGI. This CDR3 contains 12 residues. The chain's CDR3 is CASSPTSGGAFF. The CDR3 coding sequence is TGTGCCAGCAGCCCCACCTCGGGCGGGGCTTTCTTT.

The chain joins TRBV6-1 to TRBJ1-2; D perhaps matches TRBD1 (5 bases). Between the trimmed V and J ends, which lost 0 bases and 8 bases, there was a span of 19 bases. Germline CDR1 MNHNS, CDR2 SASEGT. The CDR3 extends over 16 amino acids. CDR3 residues: CASSEAPGLHRGGYTF. The CDR3 DNA reads as TGTGCCAGCAGTGAAGCCCCGGGACTGCATCGAGGGGGCTACACCTTC.

The chain has TRBV2 and TRBJ1-1; TRBD1 matches 7 bases. Trimming took 9 bases from V and 1 from J; bases not matched to a gene: 5. The CDR3 is made up of 13 amino acids. Germline CDR1 is SNHLY and CDR2 is FYNNEI. This CDR3 reads CASDRDRNTEAFF. In nucleotides, the CDR3 is TGTGCCAGTGACAGGGATAGGAACACTGAAGCTTTCTTT.

V gene TRBV9 combines with J gene TRBJ1-3; no firm D call. The V end was cut by 4 bases, the J end by 3 bases, with 11 bases between. The CDR3 has 14 amino acids. Germline CDR1 reads SGDLS; CDR2 reads YYNGEE. The CDR3 region is CASSLETRGNTIYF. CDR3 in DNA: TGTGCCAGCAGCCTGGAGACCCGTGGAAACACCATATATTTT.

The chain joins TRBV19 to TRBJ1-2; maybe TRBD1 (6 bases). The CDR3 runs 14 residues. Germline CDR1 is LNHDA and CDR2 is SQIVND (reference sequence). Between the trimmed V and J ends, which lost 7 bases and 0 bases, there was a span of 12 bases. The DNA of the CDR3 is TGTGCCAGTAAGGTTGACAGGACTAACTATGGCTACACCTTC. This gives the protein CASKVDRTNYGYTF.

The chain combines TRBV7-9 with TRBJ1-5; D not resolved. V lost 4 bases, J lost 0 bases, and 7 bases lay in between. The CDR3 is made up of 14 amino acids. Germline CDR1 reads SEHNR; CDR2 reads FQNEAQ (reference sequence). The CDR3 loop is CASSSGHSNQPQHF. DNA for the CDR3: TGTGCCAGCAGCTCCGGGCATAGCAATCAGCCCCAGCATTTT.

V and J are TRBV9 and TRBJ1-4; D is ambiguous. Per the germline V gene, CDR1 is SGDLS and CDR2 is YYNGEE. Between the trimmed V and J ends, which lost 3 bases and 8 bases, there was a span of 17 bases. There are 15 residues in the CDR3. CDR3 sequence reads: CASSDGSPGLEKLFF. The CDR3, as DNA: TGTGCCAGCAGCGACGGGAGCCCGGGATTAGAAAAACTGTTTTTT.

CDR3 nucleotides: TGTGCCAGCAGTTTAAACGGCGGCGGTAATTCACCCCTCCACTTT. Translating it yields CASSLNGGGNSPLHF. The J gene is TRBJ1-6, the V gene TRBV28; D is uncertain. Germline loops: CDR1 MDHEN, CDR2 SYDVKM. This CDR3 is built from 15 residues. Trimming cost V 2 bases and J 6 bases, with 11 bases left between them. Looking up the rest from reference TRBV28 and TRBJ1-6 gives the full variable domain: DVKVTQSSRYLVKRTGEKVFLECVQDMDHENMFWYRQDPGLGLRLIYFSYDVKMKEKGDIPEGYSVSREKKERFSLILESASTNQTSMYLCASSLNGGGNSPLHFGNGTRLTVT.

The rearrangement joins TRBV5-1 to TRBJ2-1; the D gene is possibly TRBD2 (6 bases). With 1 base removed from V and 4 bases from J, the gap between germline ends came to 12 bases. Germline CDR1 is SGHRS and CDR2 is YFSETQ. The CDR3 runs to 15 residues. This chain's CDR3 is CASSLMASEYNEQFF. CDR3 DNA: TGCGCCAGCAGCTTGATGGCTAGCGAGTACAATGAGCAGTTCTTC.

The chain uses TRBV4-2 and TRBJ1-5, with D uncertain. Germline CDR1 and CDR2: LGHNA and YNFKEQ. The V and J ends lost 0 bases and 1 base respectively, with 13 bases between them. The CDR3 length is 17 residues. CDR3 sequence: CASSQDGVLRSNQPQHF. In DNA, the CDR3 is TGTGCCAGCAGCCAAGATGGAGTCCTCCGGAGCAATCAGCCCCAGCATTTT.

This clone was counted a single time. The chain joins TRBV30 to TRBJ2-5, with D tentatively TRBD2 (6 bases). This CDR3 spans 13 amino acids. The germline CDR1 and CDR2 sequences are GTSNPN and SVGIG (reference sequence). Trimming cost V 5 bases and J 4 bases, with 14 bases left between them. This CDR3 reads CAWGLGGGETQYF. The CDR3 region has the DNA TGTGCCTGGGGTTTGGGGGGAGGAGAGACCCAGTACTTC.

This chain links TRBV19 with TRBJ2-1; TRBD1 matches at 7 bases. Germline CDR1 is LNHDA and CDR2 is SQIVND (reference sequence). V trimming: 7 bases; J trimming: 9 bases; junction bases outside the gene matches: 15. The CDR3 loop spans 15 amino acids. Here the CDR3 DNA reads TGTGCCAGTACCTCCGGGACAGCGTTAGTGGGTGAGCAGTTCTTC. Translating gives CASTSGTALVGEQFF.

This chain connects TRBV5-4 to TRBJ1-5; D not certain. Germline CDR1 and CDR2: SGHNT and YYREEE (reference sequence). Trimming shortened V by 4 bases and J by 4 bases, and 9 bases separated the two germline ends. The CDR3 contains 13 residues. CDR3 protein: CASSTGRNQPQHF. In DNA form, the CDR3 reads TGTGCCAGCAGCACGGGTCGTAATCAGCCCCAGCATTTT.

The chain joins TRBV5-1 to TRBJ2-5, with D possibly being TRBD2 (6 bases). This CDR3 spans 15 amino acids. The V end was cut by 2 bases, the J end by 5 bases, with 16 bases between. CDR1 is SGHRS, CDR2 YFSETQ, per germline. The CDR3 nucleotides are TGCGCCAGCAGCTTATTGGGGAGGACTATGGAGACCCAGTACTTC. Translating it yields CASSLLGRTMETQYF.

The DNA of the CDR3 is TGTGCCAGCAGTGACGCGGGGGGCGCGAGTGGCTACACCTTC. This encodes CASSDAGGASGYTF. The rearrangement uses TRBV6-4 and TRBJ1-2, with D possibly matching TRBD1 (6 bases). This CDR3 has 14 residues. Per the germline V gene, CDR1 is MRHNA and CDR2 is SNTAGT. V was cut by 2 bases and J by 7 bases, with 14 bases left in between.

As to this clone: In the same sample, other DNA sequences code for this CDR3. This CDR3 is CASSLLAGGETQYF. Written as DNA, the CDR3 is TGTGCCAGCAGCTTACTAGCGGGTGGGGAGACCCAGTACTTC. The gene calls are TRBV7-3 and TRBJ2-5; 8 nucleotides line up with TRBD2. V dropped 2 bases and J dropped 5; count of bases not matched to a gene: 4. Germline V CDR1 and CDR2: SGHTA, FQGTGA. This CDR3 region has 14 residues. The entire variable domain, with the rest obtained from reference TRBV7-3 and TRBJ2-5, is as follows: GAGVSQTPSNKVTEKGKYVELRCDPISGHTALYWYRQSLGQGPEFLIYFQGTGAADDSGLPNDRFFAVRPEGSVSTLKIQRTERGDSAVYLCASSLLAGGETQYFGPGTRLLVL.

The J gene is TRBJ1-4, the V gene TRBV4-3; D unresolved. Trimming shortened V by 0 bases and J by 7 bases, and 6 bases separated the two germline ends. This CDR3 comprises 13 residues. CDR1 and CDR2 from the germline V gene are LGHNA and YSLEER. The CDR3 DNA is TGCGCCAGCAGCCAAGACTGGGGTGAAAAACTGTTTTTT. Translation: CASSQDWGEKLFF.

The rearrangement uses TRBV25-1 and TRBJ2-5; D possibly corresponds to TRBD2 (6 bases). V dropped 4 bases and J dropped 3 bases, with 12 bases sitting between them. Looked up from germline, CDR1 is MGHDK and CDR2 is SYGVNS. The length of the CDR3 is 14 residues. The CDR3 is CASSVGAGKETQYF. In nucleotides, the CDR3 is TGTGCCAGCAGTGTGGGAGCGGGCAAAGAGACCCAGTACTTC. The variable domain in full, with the rest retrieved from reference TRBV25-1 and TRBJ2-5, is EADIYQTPRYLVIGTGKKITLECSQTMGHDKMYWYQQDPGMELHLIHYSYGVNSTEKGDLSSESTVSRIRTEHFPLTLESARPSHTSQYLCASSVGAGKETQYFGPGTRLLVL.

The chain has TRBV5-1 and TRBJ2-1; D is possibly TRBD1 or TRBD2 (5 bases each). CDR1 SGHRS and CDR2 YFSETQ come from the germline V gene. V was trimmed by 4 bases and J by 2 bases, leaving 13 bases between them. This CDR3 has 15 residues. The CDR3 nucleotides read TGCGCCAGCAGCCCCGAGCGGACACCCTACAATGAGCAGTTCTTC. It yields the protein CASSPERTPYNEQFF.

The chain uses TRBV5-1 and TRBJ1-5, with a tentative D call TRBD1 (5 bases). The CDR3 has 13 amino acids. Deletions cut 4 bases from V and 5 bases from J, with 10 bases between. The V gene's germline CDR1 is SGHRS and CDR2 YFSETQ. The CDR3 reads CASSPQGHQPQHF. CDR3 sequence (DNA): TGCGCCAGCAGCCCCCAGGGCCATCAGCCCCAGCATTTT.

The chain couples TRBV20-1 to TRBJ1-2; D call uncertain. V lost 6 bases, J lost 5 bases, and 10 bases lay in between. The CDR3 consists of 11 residues. CDR1 is DFQATT and CDR2 is SNEGSKA in the germline V gene (reference sequence). CDR3 nucleotide sequence: TGCAGTGCAGATACTAGGTATGGCTACACCTTC. The encoded protein is CSADTRYGYTF.